The T cell receptor (beta chain) under discussion was sequenced for a study of tumor-infiltrating lymphocytes in primary liver carcinoma. Germline DNA was also extracted, and blood RNA was taken from unsorted whole blood. The CDR3 spans 14 residues. Germline values: CDR1 SGHKS, CDR2 YYEKEE (reference sequence). Trimming took off 6 bases at V and 4 bases at J, with 16 bases between the two ends. Total RNA amounting to 500 ng was the source from which TCR beta cDNA was made with a constant-region primer. Libraries of TCR beta came from three nested multiplex PCR rounds with slightly modified ARM-PCR. TRBV1-TRBV30 forward primers paired with a C-beta reverse primer drove the first two PCR rounds, approximately 11 cycles each. In TCRdb, the multiplex PCR reads were re-called with MiXCR into one record per CDR3 protein. The sample holds some 180,000 distinct CDR3 sequences, roughly three fifths seen once.

The chain combines TRBV5-5 with TRBJ1-1, with D possibly matching TRBD1 (6 bases). This receptor was identified in a man aged 35 to 55 with primary liver carcinoma and hepatitis B virus infection. Sequenced input: peripheral blood. The CDR3: CASISLTRGTEAFF. In DNA form, the CDR3 reads TGTGCCAGCATCTCCCTAACCAGGGGCACTGAAGCTTTCTTT.